The source of this T cell receptor (beta chain) is a study of blood T cell repertoires in COVID-19. As for the study in general: The origin of the acute and convalescent COVID-19 samples was the United States, Italy and Spain.

V lost 0 bases and J lost 4; bases outside the gene matches: 5. The CDR3 length is 15 residues. Germline values: CDR1 LGHNA, CDR2 YNFKEQ. In the authors' methods: Reference gene primer amplification gave estimated nucleated cell counts. Clones were read by immunoSEQ multiplex PCR, and TCRdb kept only the in-frame ones, dropping some. The V and J calls and clone size come from that table; D and trimming were worked out from the DNA. The repertoire holds just under 80,000 clones, with about 80% as singletons. Source material: peripheral blood. The genes are TRBV4-2 and TRBJ1-2, with 7 bases fitting TRBD1. The clonotype comes from a woman aged 70 to 79 with acute or convalescent COVID-19. Here the CDR3 reads CASSQDSGGSYGYTF. CDR3 coding DNA: TGTGCCAGCAGCCAAGATTCAGGGGGAAGCTATGGCTACACCTTC.